Shown below are 14 T cell receptor beta chains from a single sample sequenced in a study of blood T cell repertoires in COVID-19. The protocol was immunoSEQ multiplex PCR, while the TCRdb copy is restricted to in-frame clones and leaves out a portion. The profile shows 250,000 or so clones, 80% to 85% of them singletons. Specimen: PBMCs or T cells enriched from blood (not recorded which). These TCRs come from a man in his fifties or sixties who had recovered from COVID-19.

V usage is TRBV27 and J usage is TRBJ2-3; TRBD2 agrees at 10 bases. J was trimmed by 1 base and V by 5 bases; bases with no gene match: 3. Germline CDR1 is MNHEY and CDR2 is SMNVEV (reference sequence). The CDR3 has 15 residues. The CDR3 here is CASSPGTSGTDTQYF. The DNA of the CDR3 is TGTGCCAGCAGTCCGGGGACTAGCGGCACAGATACGCAGTATTTT.

There are a few counts of this clone. The chain combines TRBV5-1 with TRBJ2-7; tentatively, D is TRBD1 (7 bases). Per the germline V gene, CDR1 is SGHRS and CDR2 is YFSETQ. The CDR3 is 17 amino acids. The V end was cut by 0 bases, the J end by 2 bases, with 18 bases between. CDR3 residues: CASSLAAGQRPAYEQYF. CDR3 sequence (DNA): TGCGCCAGCAGCTTGGCCGCGGGACAGCGCCCGGCCTACGAGCAGTACTTC.

The rearrangement joins TRBV15 to TRBJ2-1; possibly TRBD1 for D (6 bases). The germline V and J ends were trimmed by 0 bases and 5 bases, with 17 bases remaining between them. Germline V gene lookup returns CDR1 LNHNV and CDR2 YYDKDF (reference sequence). The CDR3 is 17 residues long. Written as DNA, the CDR3 is TGTGCCACCAGCAGAGATGAATCGAGGGACATTCACAATGAGCAGTTCTTC. It translates to CATSRDESRDIHNEQFF.

The table lists this clone with a count of one. The chain carries TRBV29-1 and TRBJ2-5; 7 bases are a match to TRBD2. Germline V gene sequence: CDR1 SQVTM, CDR2 ANQGSEA. V was pared by 8 bases and J by 5 bases, with 11 bases of the junction left unmatched. The CDR3 has 13 amino acids. The DNA for the CDR3 is TGCAGCCCCCTGTCCTTGGGGGGGGAGACCCAGTACTTC. Translation gives CSPLSLGGETQYF.

The chain combines TRBV9 with TRBJ2-1; TRBD1 matches at 10 bases. Germline loops: CDR1 SGDLS, CDR2 YYNGEE. V lost 3 bases, J lost 5 bases, and 8 bases stayed unmatched. The CDR3 spans 16 residues. The CDR3 loop is CASSAARDRGDNEQFF. The CDR3 DNA reads TGTGCCAGCAGCGCCGCCCGGGACAGGGGCGACAATGAGCAGTTCTTC.

This clone was observed once. This sample includes further DNA sequences coding for the same CDR3. The genes are TRBV12-3 or TRBV12-4 and TRBJ2-7; a weak D match, TRBD1 (6 bases). This CDR3 spans 13 amino acids. With 5 bases removed from V and 4 bases from J, the gap between germline ends came to 12 bases. For the CDR3, the DNA is TGTGCCAGCAGTCCCGATGGGACATACGAGCAGTACTTC. Amino acids: CASSPDGTYEQYF.

The rearrangement uses TRBV2 and TRBJ1-2; unclear D gene. This CDR3 comprises 13 residues. The V end lost 6 bases, the J end lost 3 bases, and 11 bases lay between the germline ends. Germline loops: CDR1 SNHLY, CDR2 FYNNEI. This CDR3 reads CASRPHGDYGYTF. CDR3 nucleotide sequence: TGTGCCAGCAGACCCCACGGAGACTATGGCTACACCTTC.

This clone was detected once. V is TRBV7-9 and J is TRBJ2-1; 7 nucleotides agree with TRBD2. Germline V lookup: CDR1 SEHNR, CDR2 FQNEAQ (reference sequence). Germline trimming cut 7 bases from V and 3 bases from J; bases unmatched to any gene: 12. CDR3 length: 16 amino acids. CDR3 protein: CASTTPRGGSYNEQFF. The CDR3 DNA sequence: TGTGCCAGCACCACACCTCGGGGCGGGAGCTACAATGAGCAGTTCTTC.

The rearrangement uses TRBV9 and TRBJ1-5, with D unclear. Trimming stripped 3 bases from V and 5 bases from J, with 9 bases between. Per the germline V gene, CDR1 is SGDLS and CDR2 is YYNGEE. The CDR3 is 13 residues long. CDR3 protein: CASSADNHQPQHF. The CDR3 DNA reads as TGTGCCAGCAGCGCCGACAATCATCAGCCCCAGCATTTT.

The V gene is TRBV3-1 (or the pseudogene TRBV3-2), the J gene TRBJ1-3, with D hard to call. Trimming shortened V by 1 base and J by 1 base, and 5 bases separated the two germline ends. CDR1 is LGHDT, CDR2 YNNKEL, per germline (reference sequence). The CDR3 runs 14 residues. The CDR3 loop is CASSQAGSGNTIYF. Written as DNA, the CDR3 is TGTGCCAGCAGCCAAGCGGGTTCTGGAAACACCATATATTTT.

This chain uses TRBV18 with TRBJ2-1; the D gene is possibly TRBD2 (6 bases). V dropped 3 bases and J dropped 2 bases, with 11 bases sitting between them. This CDR3 is 15 amino acids long. Germline V lookup: CDR1 KGHSH, CDR2 LQKENI. The CDR3 reads CASSPWEEPYNEQFF. CDR3 nucleotides: TGTGCCAGCTCACCGTGGGAGGAGCCCTACAATGAGCAGTTCTTC.

The chain links TRBV19 to TRBJ1-6; 8 bases are a match to TRBD1. Germline loops: CDR1 LNHDA, CDR2 SQIVND (reference sequence). V was clipped by 4 bases and J by 8 bases; unmatched bases: 7. CDR3 length: 15 amino acids. The CDR3 spells CASSTDRGSYSPLHF. CDR3 bases: TGTGCCAGTAGTACCGACAGGGGTAGTTATTCACCCCTCCACTTT.

CDR3 loop: CASRTVFYQPQHF. The DNA for the CDR3 is TGTGCCAGCAGGACAGTCTTTTATCAGCCCCAGCATTTT. The chain combines TRBV28 with TRBJ1-5; D is perhaps TRBD1 (5 bases). The CDR3 consists of 13 residues. Germline V gene data show CDR1 as MDHEN and CDR2 as SYDVKM. Trimming left V 6 bases short and J 5 bases short, with 11 bases between.

The chain carries TRBV5-1 and TRBJ2-7; the match to TRBD1 covers 7 bases. J lost 3 bases, V lost 0 bases, and 21 bases had no gene match. This CDR3 comprises 20 residues. From germline, CDR1 is SGHRS and CDR2 YFSETQ. In nucleotides, the CDR3 is TGCGCCAGCAGCTTGGCCTACGGACAGGAAGATCTCCCAGGACTCTACGAGCAGTACTTC. It specifies CASSLAYGQEDLPGLYEQYF.